A single T cell receptor (beta chain) is shown here with its context. Its cognate antigen has yet to be identified. Nothing much larger sits one base from this clone, and base qualities are not available. The data belong to a study of shared clonotypes between healthy human individuals (dated by TCRdb to 2019 to 2021). Describing the broader study: The cohort included a few men and a couple of women between 18 and 49 years of age. For each donor, CD4 naive and CD4 memory were each given three plates, CD8 naive was given two plates, and CD8 memory was given one plate. The study deeply sequenced blood TCR repertoires of about 5 healthy adults to estimate repertoire size and the extent of clonotype sharing between individuals. To increase sequencing depth and limit assay-specific biases, TCR repertoire library preparation and sequencing were carried out by different laboratories using diverse techniques. Per donor, leukapheresis produced somewhere between about 0.94 and 9.5 billion PBMCs. Findings and caveats that apply to the study as a whole: Sampling was limited to blood, and TCR repertoires in tissue likely differ from TCR repertoires in blood. Compared with non-shared clonotypes, the clonotypes found in all four sorted-subset donors had higher generation probabilities. Pairwise subsampling led to the expectation that sequencing depth would affect the degree of clonotype sharing among donors. The genetic and exposure-history diversity represented was limited by the small number of donors. About 5% of naive CD4, around 4% of naive CD8, about 2.4% of memory CD4, and approximately 0.4% of memory CD8 clonotypes were shared across several donors. Incomplete sequencing was indicated by rarefaction of sorted-subset datasets, despite the large sequencing depth. Larger estimated clonotype richness was generally found for naive subsets than for memory subsets.

The donors were healthy, HIV-negative adults who had no recently reported acute infections or vaccinations. All donors were Caucasian adults living in Nashville, Tennessee, USA. CD4+ T cells were enriched by magnetic negative selection; naive cells were then positively selected on CD45RA, and the negative fraction formed the memory subset. Blood was obtained by leukapheresis, after which PBMCs were separated by Ficoll-Histopaque density gradient centrifugation and cryopreserved in liquid nitrogen vapor phase. Purity and quantity of every magnetically sorted T cell population were checked by analytical flow cytometry. Each sorted fraction had its genomic DNA isolated and then quantified by UV absorbance on a Nanodrop 2000c. Using the deep immunoSEQ assay, multiplex PCR amplified TCR CDR3 regions from genomic DNA. Genomic DNA extracted from each cell subset was distributed evenly over all wells of several immunoSEQ 96-well plates, and each plate served as one replicate. For sorted subsets, roughly 200 ng of genomic DNA, equivalent to 25,000 to 30,000 T cell genomes, went into each replicate PCR. Purified libraries were measured with a Qubit 3.0 fluorometer, size-checked on a Bioanalyzer 2100, and measured again with the KAPA Library Quantification kit. Each immunoSEQ 96-well plate was sequenced on its own single-read 150-cycle Illumina NextSeq 550 flow cell. Concerning the study's data processing: The immunoSEQ output contained only junctional sequences without quality scores, so filtering could not match that applied to full-length reads. Sequences were annotated with PyIR, a Python wrapper for IgBLAST v1.9, and V/J genes and CDR3 were assigned using IMGT germline references. Reads were removed for weak V/J assignments (E-value above 1e-6), missing CDR3, stop codons, out-of-frame junctions, or ambiguous translated residues. V3J clonotypes were defined as sequences sharing the same inferred V gene, J gene, and CDR3 amino acid sequence. Percentage overlap between repertoires was computed as shared unique clonotypes divided by the size of the smaller repertoire. Three approaches were used to assess repertoire richness: RTK rarefaction, the Chao1 estimator, and Recon v2.1 estimates of unobserved clonotypes. Generation probabilities were computed with OLGA for all TCRbeta clonotypes obtained by the gDNA method from four donors. TCRdb retrieved this table from immuneACCESS and kept in-frame rearrangements only. Not all clones are present; in checked studies, unresolved V genes account for under half, and no reason is known for the remainder. The V and J calls and clone size come from that table; D and trimming were worked out from the DNA. For this sample there are about 2.3 million clones; around 93% appear just once. 0.3% to 0.45% of the sample rests with the top ten.

For CDR1 and CDR2, the germline V gene lists SGHRS and YFSETQ. Trimming costs V 0 bases and J 7 bases, and their ends lie 14 bases apart. There are 14 amino acids in the CDR3, from cysteine to phenylalanine inclusive. The sequence is cut down to CDR3 DNA, 42 bases in frame from base 1. This chain is built from TRBV5-1 and TRBJ2-7; the D gene is perhaps TRBD1, from 6 matching bases. Sequencing was performed on naive CD4+ T cells from PBMCs. In light of the paper, this sample's cell subset or site label describes: CD45RA+ positively selected. This TCR derives from a man aged 18 to 35 in good health. Some clones in this sample may be carry-over from other donors' samples. The CDR3: CASSLGRPQGEQYF. The nucleotide sequence reads TGCGCCAGCAGCTTGGGACGCCCACAGGGAGAGCAGTACTTC. The full variable domain, completed from the reference TRBV5-1 and TRBJ2-7 proteins outside the CDR3, reads KAGVTQTPRYLIKTRGQQVTLSCSPISGHRSVSWYQQTPGQGLQFLFEYFSETQRNKGNFPGRFSGRQFSNSRSEMNVSTLELGDSALYLCASSLGRPQGEQYFGPGTRLTVT.